The 20 T cell receptor beta chains listed next were all sequenced from one sample in a study of blood T cell repertoires in COVID-19. TCRdb keeps only in-frame clones here, not all; method: immunoSEQ multiplex PCR. Of some 300,000 clones listed, roughly 88% are singletons. Material: PBMCs or T cells enriched from blood (not recorded which). Every receptor here comes from a woman aged 25 to 39 who had recovered from COVID-19.

The count of this clone is one. This chain joins TRBV5-1 and TRBJ2-5, with 9 positions matching TRBD1. Trimming at V came to 3 bases and at J to 5 bases, leaving 2 bases not matched to a gene. This CDR3 contains 13 residues. The germline V gene has CDR1 SGHRS and CDR2 YFSETQ. CDR3 region: CASSSGQGETQYF. The CDR3 bases are TGCGCCAGCAGCTCCGGACAGGGGGAGACCCAGTACTTC.

The chain employs TRBV28 and TRBJ2-3; the match to TRBD1 covers 7 bases. The CDR3 contains 14 residues. CDR1 and CDR2 (germline): MDHEN, SYDVKM. Trimming cost V 4 bases and J 4 bases; bases outside gene matches: 5. The CDR3 is CASSSGQPSDTQYF. The CDR3 nucleotides read TGTGCCAGCAGTTCGGGACAGCCATCAGATACGCAGTATTTT.

J is TRBJ2-1 and V is TRBV27; weak D call: TRBD1 (6 bases). The V gene lost 7 bases and the J gene lost 12 bases, with 22 bases spanning the gap. There are 14 residues in the CDR3. Germline values: CDR1 MNHEY, CDR2 SMNVEV (reference sequence). The CDR3 nucleotides read TGTGCCAGCACCCCCGGTACAGGGCATCGCGGGCAGTTCTTC. It is translated as CASTPGTGHRGQFF.

The chain joins TRBV7-2 to TRBJ1-1; the match to TRBD1 covers 8 bases. This CDR3 has 15 amino acids. Germline loops: CDR1 SGHTA, CDR2 FQGNSA. Trimming at V came to 1 base and at J to 2 bases, leaving 3 bases not matched to a gene. In DNA, the CDR3 is TGTGCCAGCAGCTTAGAAGCAGGGGGCAACACTGAAGCTTTCTTT. It encodes CASSLEAGGNTEAFF.

The chain uses TRBV27 and TRBJ1-6; 8 bases line up with TRBD1. With V trimmed by 4 bases and J by 7 bases, 6 bases remained unmatched. CDR1 is MNHEY and CDR2 is SMNVEV in the germline V gene (reference sequence). CDR3 length: 15 residues. This CDR3 is CASSSRQGLNSPLHF. In nucleotides, the CDR3 is TGTGCCAGCAGTTCCAGACAGGGGTTGAATTCACCCCTCCACTTT.

This clone was seen only a few times. The gene calls are TRBV27 and TRBJ2-1; TRBD1 agrees at 9 bases. Trimming removed 3 bases from V and 9 bases from J; junction bases left unmatched: 18. In germline, CDR1 is MNHEY, CDR2 SMNVEV (reference sequence). The CDR3 length is 18 residues. The DNA of the CDR3 is TGTGCCAGCAGTTTGCGGTTTGGCAGACAGGGGGAATTAGGTGAGCAGTTCTTC. Its protein product is CASSLRFGRQGELGEQFF.

This chain links TRBV18 with TRBJ1-1; D is perhaps TRBD1 (6 bases). From germline, CDR1 is KGHSH and CDR2 LQKENI. V was shortened by 2 bases and J by 11 bases, with 12 bases between the two germline ends. The CDR3 spans 12 residues. In DNA, the CDR3 is TGTGCCAGCTCACCATCTACAGGGAGCGCTTTCTTT. Protein product: CASSPSTGSAFF.

The rearrangement joins TRBV2 to TRBJ2-3, with TRBD2 matching over 10 bases. The V and J ends lost 2 bases and 4 bases, in that order; junction bases with no gene match: 9. The CDR3 covers 17 residues. Germline CDR1 and CDR2: SNHLY and FYNNEI. In DNA, the CDR3 is TGTGCCAGCAGTGAATCTTGGCTAGCGGGAGTGTCAGATACGCAGTATTTT. Amino acid sequence: CASSESWLAGVSDTQYF. The full variable domain, rest sourced from reference TRBV2 and TRBJ2-3, is EPEVTQTPSHQVTQMGQEVILRCVPISNHLYFYWYRQILGQKVEFLVSFYNNEISEKSEIFDDQFSVERPDGSNFTLKIRSTKLEDSAMYFCASSESWLAGVSDTQYFGPGTRLTVL.

This clone was observed once. The chain carries TRBV11-2 and TRBJ2-3; D is ambiguous. Germline V lookup: CDR1 SGHAT, CDR2 FQNNGV. Trimming shortened V by 5 bases and J by 1 base, and 19 bases separated the two germline ends. The CDR3 contains 17 residues. CDR3 amino acids: CASSLVSVRRGTDTQYF. The DNA for the CDR3 is TGTGCCAGCAGCCTTGTGTCCGTCCGCCGAGGCACAGATACGCAGTATTTT. The whole variable domain, remainder taken from reference TRBV11-2 and TRBJ2-3, is EAGVAQSPRYKIIEKRQSVAFWCNPISGHATLYWYQQILGQGPKLLIQFQNNGVVDDSQLPKDRFSAERLKGVDSTLKIQPAKLEDSAVYLCASSLVSVRRGTDTQYFGPGTRLTVL.

The genes are TRBV29-1 and TRBJ2-7; 9 bases match TRBD2. V gave up 7 bases and J gave up 3 bases; unmatched junction bases: 13. This CDR3 region has 15 residues. Germline loops: CDR1 SQVTM, CDR2 ANQGSEA. The CDR3 sequence is CSAVAGGQGVYEQYF. The CDR3 DNA follows: TGCAGCGCCGTGGCGGGGGGGCAGGGCGTCTACGAGCAGTACTTC.

The gene calls are TRBV19 and TRBJ2-5; 7 nucleotides match TRBD1. J was trimmed by 1 base and V by 9 bases; bases with no gene match: 5. CDR3 length: 13 amino acids. The V gene's germline CDR1 is LNHDA and CDR2 SQIVND (reference sequence). CDR3 region: CASRGTVQETQYF. In DNA, the CDR3 is TGTGCCAGCAGAGGGACAGTCCAAGAGACCCAGTACTTC.

This clone appeared a few times. The J gene is TRBJ1-6, the V gene TRBV3-1 (or the pseudogene TRBV3-2); D unclear. This CDR3 contains 16 residues. The V gene's germline CDR1 is LGHDT and CDR2 YNNKEL (reference sequence). Deletions cut 0 bases from V and 7 bases from J, with 13 bases between. The CDR3 is CASSQEIGLRNSPLHF. The CDR3 DNA is TGTGCCAGCAGCCAAGAAATCGGTTTGCGGAATTCACCCCTCCACTTT.

As regards this clone: Different DNA sequences within this sample yield the same CDR3. The chain uses TRBV27 and TRBJ2-7; 11 bases are shared with TRBD2. The CDR3 consists of 15 residues. Germline trimming cut 4 bases from V and 1 base from J; bases unmatched to any gene: 3. CDR1 is MNHEY and CDR2 is SMNVEV in the germline V gene (reference sequence). Written as DNA, the CDR3 is TGTGCCAGCAGTTACCGGACTAGCGGGTCCTACGAGCAGTACTTC. It encodes CASSYRTSGSYEQYF.

The chain uses TRBV27 and TRBJ2-3, with 12 bases aligning to TRBD2. V trimming: 5 bases; J trimming: 4 bases; junction bases outside the gene matches: 7. The CDR3 has 16 residues. Looked up from germline, CDR1 is MNHEY and CDR2 is SMNVEV (reference sequence). The CDR3 protein is CASSGRLAGDPDTQYF. The CDR3 DNA sequence: TGTGCCAGCAGTGGGCGACTAGCGGGAGACCCAGATACGCAGTATTTT.

This chain links TRBV6-4 with TRBJ2-3, with 12 bases matching TRBD2. The CDR3 is 15 residues long. The germline V gene has CDR1 MRHNA and CDR2 SNTAGT. The trim removed 8 bases at V and 4 bases at J, leaving 7 bases unmatched. This chain's CDR3 is CASAPLAGGPDTQYF. The CDR3 region has the DNA TGTGCCAGCGCCCCCCTAGCGGGGGGGCCAGATACGCAGTATTTT.

The V gene is TRBV6-2 or TRBV6-3, the J gene TRBJ1-1; 7 nucleotides line up with TRBD1. V lost 6 bases, J lost 5 bases, and 9 bases stayed unmatched. The CDR3 sequence is 14 residues long. The germline V gene has CDR1 MNHEY and CDR2 SVGEGT. The CDR3 loop is CASSMTGSVTEAFF. CDR3 DNA sequence: TGTGCCAGCAGCATGACAGGGTCGGTGACTGAAGCTTTCTTT.

The gene calls are TRBV7-2 and TRBJ2-2; the D is unclear. CDR1 is SGHTA and CDR2 is FQGNSA in the germline V gene. The CDR3 sequence is 12 residues long. V was clipped by 3 bases and J by 4 bases, with 3 bases between them. CDR3 coding DNA: TGTGCCAGCAGCTTCCGCACCGGGGAGCTGTTTTTT. Translation gives CASSFRTGELFF.

V usage is TRBV30 and J usage is TRBJ1-1; D remains ambiguous. From germline, CDR1 is GTSNPN and CDR2 SVGIG (reference sequence). Trimming cost V 2 bases and J 3 bases, with 28 bases left between them. The CDR3 loop spans 19 amino acids. The CDR3 DNA sequence: TGTGCCTGGAGTCTACTAAAGAATGGTTTACCGGAGACTCACACTGAAGCTTTCTTT. Protein sequence: CAWSLLKNGLPETHTEAFF.

V and J are TRBV7-8 and TRBJ1-2; maybe TRBD1 (5 bases). V lost 5 bases and J 4 bases, leaving 11 bases between the germline ends. The V gene's germline CDR1 is SGHVS and CDR2 FQNEAQ. The CDR3 runs 13 residues. CDR3 loop: CASSPQGIYGYTF. CDR3 nucleotides: TGTGCCAGCAGCCCCCAGGGAATCTATGGCTACACCTTC. The variable domain in full, with the rest retrieved from reference TRBV7-8 and TRBJ1-2, is GAGVSQSPRYKVAKRGQDVALRCDPISGHVSLFWYQQALGQGPEFLTYFQNEAQLDKSGLPSDRFFAERPEGSVSTLKIQRTQQEDSAVYLCASSPQGIYGYTFGSGTRLTVV.

The chain combines TRBV19 with TRBJ1-5; the D gene is possibly TRBD1 (5 bases). The CDR3 contains 14 residues. Germline V gene sequence: CDR1 LNHDA, CDR2 SQIVND (reference sequence). With 6 bases removed from V and 0 bases from J, the gap between germline ends came to 9 bases. The CDR3 nucleotides are TGTGCCAGTAGCCAGGGTAATAGCAATCAGCCCCAGCATTTT. It codes for CASSQGNSNQPQHF.